The 32 T cell receptor beta chains listed next were all sequenced from one sample in a study of T cells in Graves' hyperthyroidism and ophthalmopathy. Amplified TCR beta CDR3 regions derived from RNA transcripts. Using the HTBI primer set, a first-round RT-PCR was run on the TCR CDR3. TCRdb processed the multiplex PCR reads anew with MiXCR; each CDR3 protein has one entry. The repertoire holds 300,000 to 450,000 distinct CDR3 sequences, about 13% seen once, with 9.2% in the top ten. Sequencing was performed on blood. The receptors shown here come from a woman between 18 and 29 years old with Graves' hyperthyroidism.

The J gene is TRBJ2-7, the V gene TRBV5-6; D tentatively fits TRBD1 or TRBD2 (5 bases each). V was clipped by 5 bases and J by 6 bases, with 15 bases between them. The CDR3 length is 13 residues. Germline V gene data show CDR1 as SGHDT and CDR2 as YYEEEE. The CDR3 DNA is TGTGCCAGCAGTTCCGGGGACCCTGGCGAGCAGTACTTC. Encoded protein: CASSSGDPGEQYF.

There are many counts of this clonotype. The chain links TRBV7-9 to TRBJ1-5; D remains unclear. The ends were cut back, 2 bases at V and 7 bases at J, with 18 bases in the middle. CDR3 length: 16 residues. The germline V gene has CDR1 SEHNR and CDR2 FQNEAQ (reference sequence). CDR3 region: CASSLSLSGVNQPQHF. Written as DNA, the CDR3 is TGTGCCAGCAGCTTATCCTTGAGTGGGGTTAACCAGCCCCAGCATTTT.

This clonotype was counted many times. V usage is TRBV30 and J usage is TRBJ2-7, with 9 bases matching TRBD2. Per the germline V gene, CDR1 is GTSNPN and CDR2 is SVGIG (reference sequence). The CDR3 consists of 13 residues. V lost 3 bases, J lost 7 bases, and 7 bases stayed unmatched. CDR3 bases: TGTGCCTGGAGATTAGCGGGAGCGTCTGAGCAGTACTTC. This gives the protein CAWRLAGASEQYF.

This clonotype was detected ten times or more. The chain joins TRBV5-1 to TRBJ2-7; TRBD1 matches 12 bases. The V gene end was trimmed by 4 bases and the J gene end by 4 bases; junction bases not matched to a gene: 6. Germline loops: CDR1 SGHRS, CDR2 YFSETQ. This CDR3 is built from 15 residues. CDR3 in amino acids: CASSAGTGGSYEQYF. DNA for the CDR3: TGCGCCAGCAGCGCCGGGACAGGGGGCTCTTACGAGCAGTACTTC.

In this sample, this clonotype turned up a few times. The chain couples TRBV29-1 to TRBJ1-2; D gene ambiguous. Trimming cost V 1 base and J 4 bases, with 10 bases left between them. The CDR3 runs 13 residues. Per germline, CDR1 SQVTM and CDR2 ANQGSEA. CDR3 sequence (DNA): TGCAGCGTTGAAGTTAGGACCAGCTATGGCTACACCTTC. Translation: CSVEVRTSYGYTF.

This clonotype was found many times. This sequence joins TRBV5-1 and TRBJ2-3; tentative D call: TRBD2 (5 bases). The CDR3 runs to 14 residues. Per the germline V gene, CDR1 is SGHRS and CDR2 is YFSETQ. Trimming cost V 0 bases and J 2 bases, with 7 bases left between them. The CDR3 here is CASSLEAVTDTQYF. In DNA, the CDR3 is TGCGCCAGCAGCTTGGAAGCGGTCACAGATACGCAGTATTTT. Looking up the rest from reference TRBV5-1 and TRBJ2-3 gives the full variable domain: KAGVTQTPRYLIKTRGQQVTLSCSPISGHRSVSWYQQTPGQGLQFLFEYFSETQRNKGNFPGRFSGRQFSNSRSEMNVSTLELGDSALYLCASSLEAVTDTQYFGPGTRLTVL.

This clonotype was found a few times. This rearrangement joins TRBV5-4 to TRBJ2-7; TRBD2 matches 7 bases. J lost 5 bases, V lost 2 bases, and 7 bases had no gene match. This CDR3 contains 14 residues. The V gene's germline CDR1 is SGHNT and CDR2 YYREEE (reference sequence). DNA for the CDR3: TGTGCCAGCAGCTTCTGGGGGGGTGCCGACGAGCAGTACTTC. Translated, it gives CASSFWGGADEQYF.

This clonotype showed up many times. The CDR3 DNA is TGTGCCAGCAGCTTAGTCAGGGCTGGAGATACGCAGTATTTT. It is translated as CASSLVRAGDTQYF. The chain carries TRBV7-8 and TRBJ2-3, with TRBD1 as a possible D gene (5 bases). Between the trimmed V and J ends, which lost 1 base and 5 bases, there was a span of 10 bases. The germline V gene has CDR1 SGHVS and CDR2 FQNEAQ. This CDR3 has 14 amino acids.

A word on this clonotype: The junction differs from germline at one of its ends, possibly a read error. The V call is TRBV5-1, the J call TRBJ2-1; 12 positions agree with TRBD2. CDR3 length: 20 amino acids. Germline V lookup: CDR1 SGHRS, CDR2 YFSETQ. The CDR3 sequence is CASSGALRLAGGPSYNEQFF. In DNA form, the CDR3 reads TGTGCCAGCAGCGGCGCCCTGAGGCTAGCGGGGGGGCCTTCCTACAATGAGCAGTTCTTC.

This clonotype was counted at least ten times. This sequence joins TRBV6-1 and TRBJ2-2; D perhaps matches TRBD1 (6 bases). Trimming took 3 bases from V and 5 from J, leaving 16 bases between them. CDR3 length: 16 amino acids. The germline CDR1 and CDR2 sequences are MNHNS and SASEGT. CDR3 DNA sequence: TGTGCCAGCAGTGACCCCCAATTGGGGGCGACCGGGGAGCTGTTTTTT. It yields the protein CASSDPQLGATGELFF.

The V call is TRBV14, the J call TRBJ2-2; TRBD2 is a possible D gene (5 bases). The CDR3 loop spans 18 amino acids. Trimming took 6 bases from V and 4 from J, leaving 24 bases between them. The V gene's germline CDR1 is SGHDN and CDR2 FVKESK. Here the CDR3 reads CASRASLGLADFTGELFF. CDR3 bases: TGTGCCAGCAGAGCATCCCTAGGGCTAGCCGACTTCACCGGGGAGCTGTTTTTT.

This clonotype was counted between two and nine times. The rearrangement uses TRBV20-1 and TRBJ2-1, with D maybe TRBD2 (6 bases). Per germline, CDR1 DFQATT and CDR2 SNEGSKA (reference sequence). This CDR3 has 12 residues. The ends were cut back, 3 bases at V and 5 bases at J, with 8 bases in the middle. CDR3 sequence reads: CSASRGNNEQFF. Written as DNA, the CDR3 is TGCAGTGCTAGTCGCGGGAACAATGAGCAGTTCTTC.

The chain combines TRBV10-1 with TRBJ1-3; 7 bases are a match to TRBD1. This CDR3 spans 16 amino acids. CDR1 and CDR2 from the germline V gene are WNHNN and SYGVQD (reference sequence). Trimming removed 6 bases from V and 0 bases from J; junction bases left unmatched: 8. Written as DNA, the CDR3 is TGCGCCAGCAGGGAATTGGGGACAGCCTCTGGAAACACCATATATTTT. This codes for CASRELGTASGNTIYF.

This clonotype has a count of ten or more. The chain is built from TRBV12-3 or TRBV12-4 and TRBJ1-5, with TRBD1 identical over 9 bases. The V gene end was trimmed by 6 bases and the J gene end by 0 bases; junction bases not matched to a gene: 18. The CDR3 has 20 residues. CDR3 nucleotide sequence: TGTGCCAGCAGGCGCGGAAGGACAGGGGTAAGGCGCTATAGCAATCAGCCCCAGCATTTT. The encoded protein is CASRRGRTGVRRYSNQPQHF.

This clonotype was counted at least ten times. The chain joins TRBV6-1 to TRBJ1-5; unclear D gene. The CDR3 has 13 amino acids. Germline V gene sequence: CDR1 MNHNS, CDR2 SASEGT. Trimming shortened V by 4 bases and J by 7 bases, and 11 bases separated the two germline ends. This chain's CDR3 is CASSGLAPQPQHF. The CDR3 nucleotides read TGTGCCAGCAGTGGTCTAGCCCCCCAGCCCCAGCATTTT.

The table lists this clonotype with a few counts. The CDR3 protein is CASSEGSNTGLSNQPQHF. CDR3 DNA: TGTGCCAGCAGTGAGGGATCAAACACGGGACTTAGCAATCAGCCCCAGCATTTT. The genes are TRBV2 and TRBJ1-5; the D gene is possibly TRBD1 (5 bases). V lost 3 bases to trimming and J lost 0 bases, with 18 bases between them. Germline V lookup: CDR1 SNHLY, CDR2 FYNNEI. This CDR3 is 18 amino acids long.

The genes are TRBV5-5 and TRBJ2-4, with 7 nucleotides matching TRBD2. With V trimmed by 4 bases and J by 6 bases, 1 base remained unmatched. The CDR3 is made up of 12 amino acids. Germline V CDR1 and CDR2: SGHKS, YYEKEE (reference sequence). Here the CDR3 DNA reads TGTGCCAGCAGCACGGGAGGAAACATTCAGTACTTC. Amino acids: CASSTGGNIQYF.

In its sample, this clonotype was seen many times. The chain uses TRBV18 and TRBJ1-1; no reliable D call. This CDR3 is 15 amino acids long. V was clipped by 0 bases and J by 0 bases, with 8 bases between them. CDR1 and CDR2 (germline): KGHSH, LQKENI. CDR3 coding DNA: TGTGCCAGCTCACCACCGGGAGCCATGAACACTGAAGCTTTCTTT. Translation gives CASSPPGAMNTEAFF.

Note on this clonotype: Possible read error: a much larger clone is one base away. V usage is TRBV11-2 and J usage is TRBJ2-1; D is undetermined. V was cut by 2 bases and J by 7 bases, with 6 bases left in between. Germline-derived CDR1 and CDR2 are SGHAT and FQNNGV. This CDR3 is built from 12 residues. The CDR3: CASSLHGNEQFF. CDR3 nucleotide sequence: TGTGCCAGCAGCTTACATGGAAATGAGCAGTTCTTC. The complete variable domain, with remaining parts taken from reference TRBV11-2 and TRBJ2-1, reads EAGVAQSPRYKIIEKRQSVAFWCNPISGHATLYWYQQILGQGPKLLIQFQNNGVVDDSQLPKDRFSAERLKGVDSTLKIQPAKLEDSAVYLCASSLHGNEQFFGPGTRLTVL.

This clonotype was counted many times. The gene calls are TRBV27 and TRBJ1-1, with TRBD1 matching over 9 bases. The CDR3 length is 15 residues. After removal of 5 bases from V and 4 bases from J, the junction contained 8 bases not matched to a gene. Germline CDR1 and CDR2: MNHEY and SMNVEV (reference sequence). The CDR3 nucleotides are TGTGCCAGCAGTAGACCCGGGACAGGGATCACTGAAGCTTTCTTT. Its protein product is CASSRPGTGITEAFF.

Ten or more counts support this clonotype. The V and J genes are TRBV9 and TRBJ1-1; possibly TRBD1 for D (6 bases). CDR1 and CDR2 (germline): SGDLS, YYNGEE. V gave up 3 bases and J gave up 0 bases, with 15 bases separating them. The CDR3 has 16 amino acids. The CDR3: CASSADSYGMNTEAFF. In DNA form, the CDR3 reads TGTGCCAGCAGCGCGGACAGTTATGGGATGAACACTGAAGCTTTCTTT.

The table lists this clonotype with many counts. The rearrangement uses TRBV29-1 and TRBJ1-2; no firm D call. The V gene's germline CDR1 is SQVTM and CDR2 ANQGSEA. The CDR3 covers 13 residues. With 6 bases removed from V and 3 bases from J, the gap between germline ends came to 14 bases. CDR3 nucleotide sequence: TGCAGCGTGCGACCGGGTCTCGACTATGGCTACACCTTC. It specifies CSVRPGLDYGYTF.

This clonotype was picked up many times. The V and J genes are TRBV3-1 and TRBJ2-3; D possibly corresponds to TRBD2 (5 bases). V gave up 4 bases and J gave up 0 bases, with 14 bases separating them. The CDR3 is 16 amino acids. Germline lookup yields CDR1 LGHDT and CDR2 YNNKEL (reference sequence). The DNA of the CDR3 is TGTGCCAGCAGCCCCAGAACGGGAACTAGCACAGATACGCAGTATTTT. This encodes CASSPRTGTSTDTQYF.

The sample holds one count of this clonotype. This chain uses TRBV29-1 with TRBJ2-1; the D is unclear. CDR3 length equals 13 residues. The germline V and J ends were trimmed by 0 bases and 1 base, with 4 bases remaining between them. From germline, CDR1 is SQVTM and CDR2 ANQGSEA. The CDR3 bases are TGCAGCGTTGAAGATAGTTCCTACAATGAGCAGTTCTTC. Its translation: CSVEDSSYNEQFF.

The chain joins TRBV12-5 to TRBJ1-1, with unresolved D. The ends were cut back, 3 bases at V and 3 bases at J, with 2 bases in the middle. CDR1 is LGHNT and CDR2 is FRNRAP in the germline V gene. The CDR3 runs to 11 residues. This CDR3 reads CASGLDTEAFF. The CDR3 DNA sequence: TGTGCTAGTGGTTTAGACACTGAAGCTTTCTTT.

Many counts were recorded for this clonotype. In nucleotides, the CDR3 is TGTGCCAGCAGCCGAAGAAAGACAGGGCACTTCGACCCCGCCGGCACAGATACGCAGTATTTT. This encodes CASSRRKTGHFDPAGTDTQYF. The chain combines TRBV11-2 with TRBJ2-3; 7 positions match TRBD1. Germline V lookup: CDR1 SGHAT, CDR2 FQNNGV. With 5 bases clipped from V and 1 base from J, the junction kept 24 bases outside the gene matches. This CDR3 has 21 residues.

This clonotype appeared many times. V gene TRBV2 combines with J gene TRBJ2-7; TRBD2 agrees at 9 bases. Per germline, CDR1 SNHLY and CDR2 FYNNEI. V dropped 4 bases and J dropped 6; count of bases not matched to a gene: 4. The CDR3 length is 13 residues. The CDR3 here is CASSGGRASEQYF. DNA for the CDR3: TGTGCCAGCAGTGGCGGGAGGGCCTCCGAGCAGTACTTC.

This clonotype was picked up one time. J is TRBJ2-1 and V is TRBV20-1, with a possible D match to TRBD2 (5 bases). This CDR3 contains 12 residues. Trimming took 5 bases from V and 3 from J, leaving 8 bases between them. CDR1 is DFQATT and CDR2 is SNEGSKA in the germline V gene (reference sequence). The CDR3 DNA reads TGCAGTGCTTCCCGGGGCTACAATGAGCAGTTCTTC. It is translated as CSASRGYNEQFF.

This clonotype was counted many times. The chain has TRBV6-1 and TRBJ1-2, with a possible D match to TRBD1 (6 bases). The V gene lost 1 base and the J gene lost 4 bases, with 13 bases spanning the gap. The V gene's germline CDR1 is MNHNS and CDR2 SASEGT. The CDR3 length is 15 residues. CDR3 nucleotide sequence: TGTGCCAGCAGTGAAGTCGGGGGCAGATCCTATGGCTACACCTTC. Translated, it gives CASSEVGGRSYGYTF.

The chain employs TRBV20-1 and TRBJ2-7; 7 bases fit TRBD1. This CDR3 comprises 14 residues. Germline values: CDR1 DFQATT, CDR2 SNEGSKA (reference sequence). V dropped 3 bases and J dropped 0; count of bases not matched to a gene: 5. CDR3 loop: CSARGRGSSYEQYF. DNA for the CDR3: TGCAGTGCTAGGGGCAGGGGGAGCTCCTACGAGCAGTACTTC.

The table lists this clonotype with many counts. The chain carries TRBV20-1 and TRBJ1-6; 9 bases align to TRBD1. The germline CDR1 and CDR2 sequences are DFQATT and SNEGSKA (reference sequence). The CDR3 contains 13 residues. After removal of 5 bases from V and 7 bases from J, the junction contained 3 bases not matched to a gene. This chain's CDR3 is CSAEQGANSPLHF. CDR3 DNA sequence: TGCAGTGCTGAACAGGGGGCGAATTCACCCCTCCACTTT.

This clonotype was seen repeatedly, ten times or more. Written as DNA, the CDR3 is TGTGCCTGGAGTGTACGAGGGGAGTACGGCTACACCTTC. It codes for CAWSVRGEYGYTF. The chain links TRBV30 to TRBJ1-2, with a possible D match to TRBD1 (5 bases). Trimming took off 0 bases at V and 8 bases at J, with 13 bases between the two ends. The CDR3 totals 13 residues. Germline assignment: CDR1 GTSNPN and CDR2 SVGIG (reference sequence).